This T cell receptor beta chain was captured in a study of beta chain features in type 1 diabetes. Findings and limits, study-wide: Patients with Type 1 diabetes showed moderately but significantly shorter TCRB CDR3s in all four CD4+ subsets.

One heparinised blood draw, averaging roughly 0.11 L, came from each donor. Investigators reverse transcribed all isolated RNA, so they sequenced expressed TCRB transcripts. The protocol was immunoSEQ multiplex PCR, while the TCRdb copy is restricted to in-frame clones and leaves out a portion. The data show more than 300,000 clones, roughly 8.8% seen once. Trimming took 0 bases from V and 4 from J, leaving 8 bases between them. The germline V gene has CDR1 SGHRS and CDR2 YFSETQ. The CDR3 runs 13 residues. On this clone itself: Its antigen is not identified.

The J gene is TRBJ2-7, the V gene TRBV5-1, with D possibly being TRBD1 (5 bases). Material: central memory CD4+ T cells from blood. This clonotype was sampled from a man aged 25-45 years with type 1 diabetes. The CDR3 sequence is CASSLVKGYEQYF. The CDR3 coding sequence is TGCGCCAGCAGCTTGGTAAAGGGGTACGAGCAGTACTTC. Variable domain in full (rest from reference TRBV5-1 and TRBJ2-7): KAGVTQTPRYLIKTRGQQVTLSCSPISGHRSVSWYQQTPGQGLQFLFEYFSETQRNKGNFPGRFSGRQFSNSRSEMNVSTLELGDSALYLCASSLVKGYEQYFGPGTRLTVT.